Each of the 32 T cell receptor beta chains below was sequenced from the same sample in a study of tumor-infiltrating lymphocytes in localized non-small cell lung cancer. Sequencing was performed with immunoSEQ multiplex PCR; in TCRdb, only in-frame clones are kept and a portion is missing. Among thousands of clones listed, approximately 57% were seen once. The sample taken for sequencing was lung tumor tissue. These receptors were obtained from a human donor with non-small cell lung cancer.

The chain uses TRBV9 and TRBJ1-2; tentatively, D is TRBD1 (5 bases). The V gene's germline CDR1 is SGDLS and CDR2 YYNGEE. The CDR3 spans 17 residues. Trimming took off 3 bases at V and 3 bases at J, with 21 bases between the two ends. The CDR3 DNA reads as TGTGCCAGCAGCGGGTATTCAGAGGGGAGTATGGACTATGGCTACACCTTC. Amino acids: CASSGYSEGSMDYGYTF.

This chain uses TRBV9 with TRBJ2-2, with 12 bases aligning to TRBD2. V trimming: 0 bases; J trimming: 0 bases; junction bases outside the gene matches: 3. The germline V gene encodes CDR1 SGDLS and CDR2 YYNGEE. There are 18 residues in the CDR3. The CDR3 bases are TGTGCCAGCAGCGTAGGGACTAGCGGGGCCGCGAACACCGGGGAGCTGTTTTTT. The encoded protein is CASSVGTSGAANTGELFF.

This clone was observed a handful of times. V usage is TRBV9 and J usage is TRBJ2-1; D might be TRBD1 (5 bases). V lost 4 bases and J lost 0, with 11 bases in between. This CDR3 has 15 residues. Germline CDR1 and CDR2: SGDLS and YYNGEE. CDR3 nucleotide sequence: TGTGCCAGCAGCCCTCAGGGAAACTCCTACAATGAGCAGTTCTTC. Protein: CASSPQGNSYNEQFF.

The genes are TRBV19 and TRBJ2-1; tentatively, D is TRBD2 (6 bases). The CDR3 has 12 residues. CDR1 is LNHDA, CDR2 SQIVND, per germline (reference sequence). CDR3 nucleotide sequence: TGTGCTGCGGGGAGCTCCTACAATGAGCAGTTCTTC. This sequence encodes CAAGSSYNEQFF.

CDR3 coding DNA: TGCGCCAGCAGCTTGGCCCGAGCGGGGGACCCCTCTGGGGCCAACGTCCTGACTTTC. Its protein product is CASSLARAGDPSGANVLTF. This rearrangement joins TRBV5-1 to TRBJ2-6; TRBD2 aligns across 8 bases. The CDR3 consists of 19 residues. The J segment lost 0 bases and the V segment lost 0 bases, leaving 8 bases of the junction unmatched. Per germline, CDR1 SGHRS and CDR2 YFSETQ.

This clone was seen a handful of times. The gene calls are TRBV6-1 and TRBJ2-5, with 12 bases that match TRBD2. Germline V CDR1 and CDR2: MNHNS, SASEGT. The CDR3 sequence is 15 residues long. With V trimmed by 7 bases and J by 1 base, 4 bases remained unmatched. CDR3 in amino acids: CASTLAGGIQETQYF. The DNA for the CDR3 is TGTGCCAGCACCCTAGCGGGGGGGATCCAAGAGACCCAGTACTTC.

The chain is built from TRBV7-8 and TRBJ2-7; 10 bases are a match to TRBD1. V shed 7 bases, J shed 2 bases, and the junction held 8 bases outside the gene matches. Germline V gives CDR1 SGHVS, CDR2 FQNEAQ. The CDR3 totals 15 residues. DNA of the CDR3: TGTGCCAGCATCCCCGGGACAGGGGCGGCCTACGAGCAGTACTTC. It codes for CASIPGTGAAYEQYF.

In this sample, this clone turned up a few times. The chain recombines TRBV19 with TRBJ1-2, with D hard to call. V was trimmed by 7 bases and J by 7 bases, leaving 13 bases between them. This CDR3 has 12 amino acids. CDR1 is LNHDA and CDR2 is SQIVND in the germline V gene (reference sequence). CDR3 amino acids: CASKPLDGGYTF. The CDR3 bases are TGTGCCAGTAAACCGCTGGACGGTGGCTACACCTTC.

CDR3 residues: CASSEEAGGPKTYEQYF. For the CDR3, the DNA is TGTGCCAGCAGTGAAGAGGCGGGAGGGCCTAAGACCTACGAGCAGTACTTC. The chain employs TRBV6-1 and TRBJ2-7, with 9 bases aligning to TRBD2. The CDR3 length is 17 residues. V was pared by 1 base and J by 2 bases, with 9 bases of the junction left unmatched. Germline lookup yields CDR1 MNHNS and CDR2 SASEGT.

The CDR3: CASSFGTSGPTDTQYF. The CDR3 DNA sequence: TGTGCCAGCAGTTTTGGGACTAGCGGGCCGACAGATACGCAGTATTTT. The chain couples TRBV6-5 to TRBJ2-3, with 12 bases fitting TRBD2. The CDR3 covers 16 residues. Trimming at V came to 4 bases and at J to 3 bases, leaving 5 bases not matched to a gene. Germline V gene data show CDR1 as MNHEY and CDR2 as SVGAGI.

The rearrangement uses TRBV5-1 and TRBJ2-2; 11 nucleotides match TRBD2. V trimming: 3 bases; J trimming: 4 bases; junction bases outside the gene matches: 11. In germline, CDR1 is SGHRS, CDR2 YFSETQ. This CDR3 has 18 residues. The CDR3 here is CASSSGLAASGATGELFF. The DNA of the CDR3 is TGCGCCAGCAGCTCGGGACTAGCGGCTAGCGGGGCCACCGGGGAGCTGTTTTTT.

The CDR3 reads CASSLNWMAYEQYF. The CDR3 DNA sequence: TGTGCCAGCAGCTTGAATTGGATGGCCTACGAGCAGTACTTC. This sequence joins TRBV5-6 and TRBJ2-7; D remains unclear. V lost 1 base to trimming and J lost 2 bases, with 10 bases between them. This CDR3 has 14 residues. Per germline, CDR1 SGHDT and CDR2 YYEEEE.

The chain carries TRBV6-1 and TRBJ2-7; 8 nucleotides line up with TRBD2. The CDR3 is 13 amino acids. Trimming cost V 4 bases and J 2 bases; bases outside gene matches: 1. The V gene's germline CDR1 is MNHNS and CDR2 SASEGT. The CDR3 region is CASSVAGTYEQYF. The DNA for the CDR3 is TGTGCCAGCAGTGTAGCGGGGACCTACGAGCAGTACTTC.

The J gene is TRBJ2-5, the V gene TRBV2; D is perhaps TRBD2 (7 bases). Germline V gene sequence: CDR1 SNHLY, CDR2 FYNNEI. The CDR3 covers 16 residues. Trimming took 2 bases from V and 0 from J, leaving 13 bases between them. DNA of the CDR3: TGTGCCAGCAGTGAACAACGGGGGGCGTACCAAGAGACCCAGTACTTC. Protein sequence: CASSEQRGAYQETQYF. Combining the CDR3 with reference TRBV2 and TRBJ2-5 gives the whole variable domain EPEVTQTPSHQVTQMGQEVILRCVPISNHLYFYWYRQILGQKVEFLVSFYNNEISEKSEIFDDQFSVERPDGSNFTLKIRSTKLEDSAMYFCASSEQRGAYQETQYFGPGTRLLVL.

Only a few counts were recorded for this clone. The gene calls are TRBV7-6 and TRBJ1-5; 8 bases line up with TRBD1. This CDR3 has 13 amino acids. Per germline, CDR1 SGHVS and CDR2 FNYEAQ. V shed 5 bases, J shed 5 bases, and the junction held 2 bases outside the gene matches. The chain's CDR3 is CASSMGQDQPQHF. In nucleotides, the CDR3 is TGTGCCAGCAGCATGGGACAGGATCAGCCCCAGCATTTT.

V is TRBV5-4 and J is TRBJ2-1; D might be TRBD2 (5 bases). The CDR3 covers 15 residues. The V and J ends lost 0 bases and 6 bases respectively, with 13 bases between them. Per germline, CDR1 SGHNT and CDR2 YYREEE (reference sequence). The CDR3 is CASSLEGSIPNEQFF. CDR3 coding DNA: TGTGCCAGCAGCTTGGAAGGGAGCATCCCCAATGAGCAGTTCTTC. The full variable domain, completed using reference TRBV5-4 and TRBJ2-1, is ETGVTQSPTHLIKTRGQQVTLRCSSQSGHNTVSWYQQALGQGPQFIFQYYREEENGRGNFPPRFSGLQFPNYSSELNVNALELDDSALYLCASSLEGSIPNEQFFGPGTRLTVL.

J is TRBJ2-3 and V is TRBV5-5; the match to TRBD1 covers 8 bases. The CDR3 sequence is 17 residues long. V trimming: 4 bases; J trimming: 1 base; junction bases outside the gene matches: 11. Germline CDR1 and CDR2: SGHKS and YYEKEE (reference sequence). The CDR3 loop reads CASSHNTGQARTDTQYF. The CDR3 DNA reads TGTGCCAGCAGCCATAACACGGGACAGGCCCGCACAGATACGCAGTATTTT. Based on the CDR3 plus reference TRBV5-5 and TRBJ2-3, the full variable domain is DAGVTQSPTHLIKTRGQQVTLRCSPISGHKSVSWYQQVLGQGPQFIFQYYEKEERGRGNFPDRFSARQFPNYSSELNVNALLLGDSALYLCASSHNTGQARTDTQYFGPGTRLTVL.

The rearrangement uses TRBV6-5 and TRBJ1-5, with 7 bases matching TRBD1. Germline V gives CDR1 MNHEY, CDR2 SVGAGI. The length of the CDR3 is 16 residues. Trimming cost V 4 bases and J 0 bases; bases outside gene matches: 6. The CDR3 spells CASSSPTGSSNQPQHF. CDR3 DNA: TGTGCCAGCAGTTCCCCGACAGGGAGTAGCAATCAGCCCCAGCATTTT.

The chain couples TRBV7-2 to TRBJ2-2; no reliable D call. From germline, CDR1 is SGHTA and CDR2 FQGNSA. V was shortened by 1 base and J by 6 bases, with 12 bases between the two germline ends. The CDR3 contains 15 residues. Here the CDR3 reads CASSLGFWSPGELFF. The CDR3 nucleotides are TGTGCCAGCAGCTTAGGATTCTGGTCCCCCGGGGAGCTGTTTTTT. Combining the CDR3 with reference TRBV7-2 and TRBJ2-2 gives the whole variable domain GAGVSQSPSNKVTEKGKDVELRCDPISGHTALYWYRQSLGQGLEFLIYFQGNSAPDKSGLPSDRFSAERTGGSVSTLTIQRTQQEDSAVYLCASSLGFWSPGELFFGEGSRLTVL.

The rearrangement links TRBV18 to TRBJ1-2, with D perhaps TRBD1 (5 bases). The CDR3 loop spans 13 amino acids. Trimming removed 3 bases at V and 5 bases at J, with 10 bases between. Per the germline V gene, CDR1 is KGHSH and CDR2 is LQKENI. The CDR3 region is CASSPGQTYGYTF. The CDR3 DNA sequence: TGTGCCAGCTCACCGGGGCAGACTTATGGCTACACCTTC.

The J gene is TRBJ2-1, the V gene TRBV5-1; TRBD1 might be the D (6 bases). This CDR3 region has 15 residues. CDR1 and CDR2 from the germline V gene are SGHRS and YFSETQ. V was pared by 3 bases and J by 4 bases, with 14 bases between. CDR3 sequence reads: CASSSRGQTYNEQFF. The CDR3 DNA is TGCGCCAGCAGCTCCCGTGGACAGACTTACAATGAGCAGTTCTTC.

This chain links TRBV6-1 with TRBJ1-5; a weak D match, TRBD1 (5 bases). From germline, CDR1 is MNHNS and CDR2 SASEGT. Trimming took off 6 bases at V and 0 bases at J, with 9 bases between the two ends. This CDR3 region has 14 residues. The CDR3 coding sequence is TGTGCCAGCAGGGGGACGGTTAGCAATCAGCCCCAGCATTTT. Protein: CASRGTVSNQPQHF.

The chain carries TRBV11-2 and TRBJ2-7; 9 nucleotides line up with TRBD2. Germline V gene data show CDR1 as SGHAT and CDR2 as FQNNGV. The CDR3 spans 15 residues. Trimming at V came to 0 bases and at J to 3 bases, leaving 3 bases not matched to a gene. This chain's CDR3 is CASSLEGTSFYEQYF. CDR3 coding DNA: TGTGCCAGCAGCTTAGAGGGGACTAGCTTCTACGAGCAGTACTTC.

The chain links TRBV7-2 to TRBJ2-7, with no clear D. The V end was cut by 5 bases, the J end by 2 bases, with 13 bases between. This CDR3 is 14 amino acids long. Per the germline V gene, CDR1 is SGHTA and CDR2 is FQGNSA. The CDR3 bases are TGTGCCAGCAGCCAGGAGAGAAAGCCCTACGAGCAGTACTTC. Its translation is CASSQERKPYEQYF.

Only a few counts were recorded for this clone. The chain carries TRBV6-5 and TRBJ1-2; 9 bases line up with TRBD1. Germline CDR1 is MNHEY and CDR2 is SVGAGI. Trimming at V came to 6 bases and at J to 6 bases, leaving 5 bases not matched to a gene. This CDR3 region has 13 residues. In nucleotides, the CDR3 is TGTGCCAGCAGGGCGGGACAGGGAAATGGCTACACCTTC. As protein: CASRAGQGNGYTF.

Worth noting for this clone: The same CDR3 can be traced to other DNA sequences in this sample. The V and J genes are TRBV4-3 and TRBJ2-1, with D perhaps matching TRBD2 (7 bases). There are 16 residues in the CDR3. Germline V gene sequence: CDR1 LGHNA, CDR2 YSLEER. Trimming stripped 1 base from V and 6 bases from J, with 16 bases between. The DNA of the CDR3 is TGCGCCAGCAGCCAAGTCAGTAGGGGGGGGTTCAATGAGCAGTTCTTC. This codes for CASSQVSRGGFNEQFF.

This clone was found a few times. This chain uses TRBV27 with TRBJ2-6; D not certain. The V end lost 4 bases, the J end lost 0 bases, and 7 bases lay between the germline ends. The CDR3 is 15 amino acids. From germline, CDR1 is MNHEY and CDR2 SMNVEV (reference sequence). Here the CDR3 DNA reads TGTGCCAGCAGTTCAGGCTTCTCTGGGGCCAACGTCCTGACTTTC. Protein sequence: CASSSGFSGANVLTF. The full variable domain, in which reference TRBV27 and TRBJ2-6 provide the parts outside the CDR3, is EAQVTQNPRYLITVTGKKLTVTCSQNMNHEYMSWYRQDPGLGLRQIYYSMNVEVTDKGDVPEGYKVSRKEKRNFPLILESPSPNQTSLYFCASSSGFSGANVLTFGAGSRLTVL.

The sample holds a few counts of this clone. The gene calls are TRBV30 and TRBJ2-1; 11 positions match TRBD1. CDR1 and CDR2 from the germline V gene are GTSNPN and SVGIG (reference sequence). After removal of 4 bases from V and 7 bases from J, the junction contained 9 bases not matched to a gene. The length of the CDR3 is 15 residues. The CDR3 protein is CAWTKGQGVWNEQFF. The CDR3 region has the DNA TGTGCCTGGACAAAGGGACAGGGGGTTTGGAATGAGCAGTTCTTC.

This clone showed up just once. The chain recombines TRBV6-5 with TRBJ1-3, with a possible D match to TRBD1 (6 bases). The germline CDR1 and CDR2 sequences are MNHEY and SVGAGI. V gave up 2 bases and J gave up 4 bases, with 12 bases separating them. This CDR3 is 15 amino acids long. The CDR3 region is CASSYGGALGNTIYF. For the CDR3, the DNA is TGTGCCAGCAGTTACGGGGGGGCTTTGGGAAACACCATATATTTT.

The chain uses TRBV7-8 and TRBJ2-7; TRBD2 matches at 8 bases. CDR1 is SGHVS, CDR2 FQNEAQ, per germline. The V and J ends lost 1 base and 2 bases, in that order; junction bases with no gene match: 4. The CDR3 runs 15 residues. Here the CDR3 DNA reads TGTGCCAGCAGCTTAGGACAGCGGGGGCCCTACGAGCAGTACTTC. Encoded protein: CASSLGQRGPYEQYF.

This clone was seen just once. The chain's CDR3 is CASIIRDTFYEQYF. Here the CDR3 DNA reads TGTGCCAGCATTATCCGGGACACTTTCTACGAGCAGTACTTC. The chain joins TRBV6-1 to TRBJ2-5; TRBD1 might be the D (6 bases). The DNA end is a closer match to TRBJ2-7, so the J assignment may be wrong. Germline loops: CDR1 MNHNS, CDR2 SASEGT. The CDR3 runs to 14 residues.

The chain uses TRBV29-1 and TRBJ2-2; 8 bases map to TRBD1. Germline-derived CDR1 and CDR2 are SQVTM and ANQGSEA. The CDR3 runs 12 residues. Trimming removed 6 bases from V and 5 bases from J; junction bases left unmatched: 2. The CDR3 loop reads CSVRQGTGELFF. For the CDR3, the DNA is TGCAGCGTCCGACAGGGGACCGGGGAGCTGTTTTTT.